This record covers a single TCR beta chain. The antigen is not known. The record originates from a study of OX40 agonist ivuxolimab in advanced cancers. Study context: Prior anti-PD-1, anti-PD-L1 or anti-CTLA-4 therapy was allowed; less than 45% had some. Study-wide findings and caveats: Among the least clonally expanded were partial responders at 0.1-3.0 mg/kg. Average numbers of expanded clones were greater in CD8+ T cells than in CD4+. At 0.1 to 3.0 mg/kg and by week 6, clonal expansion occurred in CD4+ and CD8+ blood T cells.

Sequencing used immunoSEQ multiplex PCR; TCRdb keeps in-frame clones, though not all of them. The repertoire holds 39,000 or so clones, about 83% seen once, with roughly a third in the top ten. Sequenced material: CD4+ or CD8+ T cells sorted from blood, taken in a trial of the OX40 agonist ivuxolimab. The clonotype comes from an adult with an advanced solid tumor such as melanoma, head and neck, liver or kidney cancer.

Written as DNA, the CDR3 is TGTGCCAGCAGCGAGTACCTATGGATGGGGACGGGGGAAAAACTGTTTTTT. Translating gives CASSEYLWMGTGEKLFF. The rearrangement links TRBV2 to TRBJ1-4; the D gene is possibly TRBD1 (5 bases). Germline V gene sequence: CDR1 SNHLY, CDR2 FYNNEI. This CDR3 contains 17 residues. V was cut by 6 bases and J by 8 bases, with 25 bases left in between.